This TCR beta chain was documented in a study of CD8+CD57+ T cells in acquired aplastic anemia (dated by TCRdb to 2016 to 2019). Regarding the complete study: DNA extracted from sorted CD4+ and CD8+ cells had a mean of roughly 3.3 ug, with a range of roughly 0.19 to 27.4 ug. CD8+CD57+ expansion was defined as frequency above the mean frequency observed in healthy subjects. What the authors observed across the whole study: Although around 30 CD8+ CDR3 sequences were shared by patients and controls, these sequences appeared highly expressed in patients and within the immunodominant clones of patients. Patients and healthy controls showed no significant difference in CD8+ Simpson's diversity (P=0.060).

Expansion of CD8+CD57+ cells had been shown by flow cytometry in the patients chosen for sequencing. Every patient had a diagnosis of severe acquired aplastic anemia based on International Study of Aplastic Anemia and Agranulocytosis and Camitta criteria. No therapy had been received by the patients at the time of blood sampling. In the study, sorted CD4+ and CD8+ blood T cells from patients with severe aplastic anemia and from healthy subjects underwent deep sequencing of TCR repertoires. Patients were enrolled under clinicaltrials.gov protocols 00001620, 01623167, 00001397, 00071045, 00081523 and 00961064 in the USA. Ficoll-Paque density gradient centrifugation was used to isolate peripheral blood mononuclear cells. CD4+ and CD8+ T cells were sorted by FACS or magnetic beads before DNA extraction. This clonotype appeared a few times. Its antigen target is currently unknown. Per-base qualities were not stored, and no clone one base away is much larger.

Trimming takes 9 bases off V and 5 bases off J; junction bases not matched to a gene: 8. The germline V gene yields KGHDR for CDR1 and SFDVKD for CDR2. The CDR3 spans 13 residues, from the cysteine through the phenylalanine. Only the CDR3 DNA stays, 39 bases, in frame from base 1. Profiling of TCR beta VDJ combinations and CDR3 sequences used genomic DNA as the template. An Illumina HiSeq 2000 was the platform used for TCR repertoire sequencing. In the authors' own workflow: Repertoire assessment relied on Simpson's diversity index, CDR3 size and DJ length profiles, and TRBV/TRBJ rearrangement plots. The most abundant DNA sequence in the deep sequencing data was taken as the immunodominant clone. CDR3 amino acid sequences were screened for sharing across subjects and compared with published repertoires and the VDJdb database. The public reads were quality trimmed at Q25 with fastp and then assembled into clones with MiXCR by TCRdb, keeping productive beta chains. Under each unique CDR3 protein, matching rows form one entry showing the most common genes and DNA. The V and J calls reflect TCRdb's pipeline rather than the authors' work. The sample table records under 200,000 distinct CDR3 sequences; roughly two thirds of these occur just once. The top ten clonotypes cover 35% to 60% of the sample.

The V and J genes are TRBV24-1 and TRBJ2-5, with 7 central nucleotides matching TRBD1. This TCR came from a human donor with aplastic anemia. The sample was sorted CD4+, CD8+, or CD8+CD57+ T cells (not recorded which) from PBMCs. The nucleotide sequence reads TGTGCCACCGCGGCAGGGGGTAGGGAGACCCAGTACTTC. Its protein is CATAAGGRETQYF.